This TCR beta chain was identified in a study of cytomegalovirus exposure and HLA in healthy donors. Germline CDR1 reads SGHAT; CDR2 reads FQNNGV. This CDR3 region has 15 residues. J was trimmed by 7 bases and V by 1 base; bases with no gene match: 8. PCR used 60 Vbeta primers and 13 Jbeta primers. Profiling relied on immunoSEQ multiplex PCR, and the TCRdb table lists in-frame clones only, not all of them. There are under 200,000 clones in the sample; about 77% occur only once, and 2% to 2.5% lies in the top ten. What was sequenced was PBMCs. The V and J genes are TRBV11-2 and TRBJ2-7; 9 nucleotides line up with TRBD1. This TCR was recovered from a man aged 55 to 70 in good health and CMV-seronegative. The CDR3 region is CASSLGGTGTREQYF. The CDR3 region has the DNA TGTGCCAGCAGCTTAGGAGGGACAGGGACGAGAGAGCAGTACTTC.